The entry below gives a single TCR beta chain sequence along with its context. Trimming stripped 6 bases from V and 2 bases from J, with 13 bases between. The CDR3 totals 14 residues. Looked up from germline, CDR1 is SGHVS and CDR2 is FQNEAQ. This sample is part of a study of T cells in Graves' hyperthyroidism and ophthalmopathy. Amplification targeted TCR beta CDR3 regions from RNA transcripts. Researchers ran a first-round RT-PCR on the TCR CDR3 using the HTBI primer set. TCRdb used MiXCR to reprocess the multiplex PCR reads, holding one entry per CDR3 protein. The sample records a few hundred thousand distinct CDR3 sequences, about half being singletons. Diagnoses were established using clinical symptoms, serum thyroxine and TRAb, thyroid ultrasound and orbital computed tomography.

The TCR comes from a woman between 18 and 29 years old with Graves' hyperthyroidism. Sequences were obtained from peripheral blood or thyroid tissue (not recorded which). This chain uses TRBV7-8 with TRBJ1-2; D not resolved. CDR3 protein: CASSFTTGNYGYTF. DNA of the CDR3: TGTGCCAGCAGTTTTACGACCGGGAACTATGGCTACACCTTC.